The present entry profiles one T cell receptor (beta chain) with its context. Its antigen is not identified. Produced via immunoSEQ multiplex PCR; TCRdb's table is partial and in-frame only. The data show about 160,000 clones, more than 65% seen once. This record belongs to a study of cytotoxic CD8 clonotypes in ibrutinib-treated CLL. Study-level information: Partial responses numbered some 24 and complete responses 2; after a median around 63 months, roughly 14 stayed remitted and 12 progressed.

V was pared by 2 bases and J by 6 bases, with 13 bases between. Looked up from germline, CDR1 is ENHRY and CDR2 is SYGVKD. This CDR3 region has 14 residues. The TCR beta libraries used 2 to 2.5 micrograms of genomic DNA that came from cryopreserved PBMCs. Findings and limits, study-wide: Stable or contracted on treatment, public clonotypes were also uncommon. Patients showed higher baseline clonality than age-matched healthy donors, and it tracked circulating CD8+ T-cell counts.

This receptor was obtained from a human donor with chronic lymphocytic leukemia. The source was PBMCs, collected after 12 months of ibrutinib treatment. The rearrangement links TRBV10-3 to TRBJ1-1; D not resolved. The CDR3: CAISEDPLRAEAFF. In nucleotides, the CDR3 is TGTGCCATCAGTGAGGACCCGCTTAGGGCTGAAGCTTTCTTT.